A selection of T cell receptor beta chains follows, all from one sample in a study of blood T cell repertoires in COVID-19. Profiled with immunoSEQ multiplex PCR; TCRdb holds only in-frame clones, not every one. The data hold about 260,000 clones, with around 90% observed a single time. Sequencing was done on a sample of PBMCs or T cells enriched from blood (not recorded which). All receptors derive from a woman aged 45-65 years who had recovered from COVID-19. The CDR3 runs from the conserved cysteine through the conserved F or W. D genes are given only for firm matches. Some rows mark clone size as missing; the rest say once, few, many or name a class of expanded clone.

CDR3 length	clone size	D gene	V gene	J gene	CDR3 DNA	CDR3 protein
12	.	TRBD1	TRBV27	TRBJ2-5	TGTGCCAGCAGTGGCAGGGGGGAGACCCAGTACTTC	CASSGRGETQYF
13	.	.	TRBV7-9	TRBJ1-2	TGTGCCAGCAGCCTTACAGGGCCTTATGGCTACACCTTC	CASSLTGPYGYTF
11	.	.	TRBV6-5	TRBJ1-4	TGTGCCAGTCGACTTAATGAAAAACTGTTTTTT	CASRLNEKLFF
13	few	.	TRBV30	TRBJ2-2	TGTGCCTGGAGTGAGAGCGGCACCGGGGAGCTGTTTTTT	CAWSESGTGELFF
16	.	.	TRBV29-1	TRBJ1-1	TGCAGCGTGACGGACAGAGCGCAAAAAGTGAACACTGAAGCTTTCTTT	CSVTDRAQKVNTEAFF
14	few	.	TRBV5-6	TRBJ1-2	TGTGCCAGCAGCTTGGACAGTACTAACTATGGCTACACCTTC	CASSLDSTNYGYTF
15	.	TRBD1	TRBV7-2	TRBJ2-7	TGTGCCAGCAGCCCACTCCCGGGACAGACCTACGAGCAGTACTTC	CASSPLPGQTYEQYF
11	.	.	TRBV6-6	TRBJ1-4	TGTGCCAGCAGGGGGGGGGAAAAACTGTTTTTT	CASRGGEKLFF
16	.	.	TRBV27	TRBJ2-3	TGTGCCAGCAGTTTATTTGCGGGCCATCCCCCAGATACGCAGTATTTT	CASSLFAGHPPDTQYF
14	.	.	TRBV6-5	TRBJ2-1	TGTGCCAGCAGTTCTAACACAGGGCGGGATGAGCAGTTCTTC	CASSSNTGRDEQFF
14	.	.	TRBV5-4	TRBJ2-2	TGTGCCAGCAGCCAACGGACAGATACCGGGGAGCTGTTTTTT	CASSQRTDTGELFF
14	.	.	TRBV2	TRBJ1-5	TGTGCCAGCAGTGAACTCTTCTCCGGTCAGCCCCAGCATTTT	CASSELFSGQPQHF
15	.	TRBD2	TRBV6-4	TRBJ2-2	TGTGCCAGCAGGCAATCTAGCGGGAGGACCGGGGAGCTGTTTTTT	CASRQSSGRTGELFF
15	.	TRBD2	TRBV9	TRBJ2-2	TGTGCCAGCAGCTCGGGACTAGCGGGAACCGGGGAGCTGTTTTTT	CASSSGLAGTGELFF
14	.	.	TRBV7-9	TRBJ1-2	TGTGCCAGCAGCGAGGTCCCAGCTAACTATGGCTACACCTTC	CASSEVPANYGYTF
15	.	TRBD2	TRBV7-3	TRBJ2-1	TGTGCCAGCAGCAAACTAGCGGGCTCCTACAATGAGCAGTTCTTC	CASSKLAGSYNEQFF
14	.	.	TRBV28	TRBJ2-4	TGTGCCAGCAGGGTAACAGGGGCCAAAAACATTCAGTACTTC	CASRVTGAKNIQYF
13	once	.	TRBV19	TRBJ1-5	TGTGCCAGCACAGGGTTGAGGCCTCAGCCCCAGCATTTT	CASTGLRPQPQHF
15	.	.	TRBV30	TRBJ2-3	TGTGCCTGGGGTGGGGGGATTGGGAAGGCAGATACGCAGTATTTT	CAWGGGIGKADTQYF
17	.	TRBD1	TRBV7-9	TRBJ1-6	TGTGCCAGCAGCTTAGTTTGGCAGGGGGCCTCCAATTCACCCCTCCACTTT	CASSLVWQGASNSPLHF
14	.	.	TRBV9	TRBJ2-5	TGTGCCAGCAGCGTGTTGGGGGCCCAGGAGACCCAGTACTTC	CASSVLGAQETQYF
15	few	.	TRBV3-1/TRBV3-2	TRBJ2-6	TGTGCCAGCAGCCAACGGGGTGCTGGGGCCAACGTCCTGACTTTC	CASSQRGAGANVLTF
17	once	TRBD2	TRBV4-1	TRBJ2-1	TGCGCCAGCAGCCAACCGACTAGCGGGATCTTAGAAAATGAGCAGTTCTTC	CASSQPTSGILENEQFF
14	few	.	TRBV6-5	TRBJ1-1	TGTGCCAGCACACCCAGCGGGAGAAGGACTGAAGCTTTCTTT	CASTPSGRRTEAFF